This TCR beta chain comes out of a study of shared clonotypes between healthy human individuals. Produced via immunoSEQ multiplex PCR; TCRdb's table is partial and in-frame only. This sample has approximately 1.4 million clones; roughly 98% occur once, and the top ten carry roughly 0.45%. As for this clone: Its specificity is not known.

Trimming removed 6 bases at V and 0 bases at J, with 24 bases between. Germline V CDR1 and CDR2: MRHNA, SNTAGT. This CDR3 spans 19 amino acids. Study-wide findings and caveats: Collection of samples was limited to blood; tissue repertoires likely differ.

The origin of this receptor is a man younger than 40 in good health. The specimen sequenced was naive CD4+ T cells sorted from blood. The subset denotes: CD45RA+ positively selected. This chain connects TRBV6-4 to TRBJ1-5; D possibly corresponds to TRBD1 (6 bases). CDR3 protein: CASRSKGRGSRYSNQPQHF. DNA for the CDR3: TGTGCCAGCAGATCCAAGGGCAGGGGCAGTCGCTATAGCAATCAGCCCCAGCATTTT.